The clone carrying this T cell receptor beta chain was counted a few times. This sample is part of a study of response to subunit inactivated influenza vaccine. Germline V gene sequence: CDR1 SGHVS, CDR2 FNYEAQ. This CDR3 contains 14 residues. V gave up 1 base and J gave up 5 bases, with 11 bases separating them. TCRdb re-analysed the RT-PCR reads in MiXCR, keeping a single row per CDR3 protein. The sample holds roughly 460,000 distinct CDR3 sequences, roughly 9.8% seen once. This TCR came from a man aged 50 to 59 who received an inactivated influenza vaccine. The rearrangement uses TRBV7-6 and TRBJ2-5; D is unclear. The sample in question was PBMCs from blood, obtained 40 to 50 days after vaccination. The CDR3 loop reads CASSLEGVRETQYF. CDR3 DNA: TGTGCCAGCAGCTTAGAAGGAGTTCGTGAGACCCAGTACTTC. The whole variable domain, remainder taken from reference TRBV7-6 and TRBJ2-5, is GAGVSQSPRYKVTKRGQDVALRCDPISGHVSLYWYRQALGQGPEFLTYFNYEAQQDKSGLPNDRFSAERPEGSISTLTIQRTEQRDSAMYRCASSLEGVRETQYFGPGTRLLVL.